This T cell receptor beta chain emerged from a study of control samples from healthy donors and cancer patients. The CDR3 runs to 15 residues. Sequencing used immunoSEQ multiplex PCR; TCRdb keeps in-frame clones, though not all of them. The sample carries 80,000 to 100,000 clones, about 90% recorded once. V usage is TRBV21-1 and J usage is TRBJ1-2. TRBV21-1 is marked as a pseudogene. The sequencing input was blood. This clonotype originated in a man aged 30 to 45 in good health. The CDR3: CASSLIQHPGYGYTF. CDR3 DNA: TGTGCCAGCAGCCTAATACAGCATCCGGGATATGGCTACACCTTC.